This T cell receptor (beta chain) was captured by sequencing in a study of T cells in Graves' hyperthyroidism and ophthalmopathy (dated by TCRdb to about 2019). Looking at the study overall: Peripheral blood was sampled at the time of initial diagnosis, prior to any treatment. TCR V-J signatures able to tell the groups apart were searched for in a discovery cohort of 95 to 100 patients, of whom more than 40 had Graves' ophthalmopathy and about 60 had stable Graves' hyperthyroidism. Prospective prediction of ophthalmopathy was tested in an independent validation cohort of some 20 hyperthyroidism patients and 15 to 17 patients who later progressed to ophthalmopathy. The roughly 91 discovery patients were randomly divided into training and test sets at a 7:3 ratio. Thyroid tissue and blood T-cell repertoires from about six Graves' hyperthyroidism patients were also compared in the study. Once sampling was done, hyperthyroidism patients were given methimazole at a starting dose of 30 mg daily, whereas ophthalmopathy patients were given high-dose intravenous methylprednisolone. TCR Vbeta CDR3 sequencing of approximately 140 peripheral blood samples (approximately 44 ophthalmopathy, roughly 74 hyperthyroidism and approximately 17 progressor patients) is reported in the paper.

Stable Graves' hyperthyroidism was defined as no progression to ophthalmopathy during 18 months of follow-up. The hyperthyroidism patients were between 18 and 65 years old and newly diagnosed, with a disease duration of less than 2 months. Any patient with an uncontrolled infection, another autoimmune disease, pregnancy or lactation was excluded. Diagnoses were based on clinical symptoms, serum thyroxine and TRAb, thyroid ultrasound and orbital computed tomography. PBMCs were isolated from around 10 ml of fresh peripheral blood by Ficoll-Paque density gradient centrifugation. Trizol reagent was used to extract total RNA, and RNA quality was then checked on an Agilent 2100 Bioanalyzer. This clonotype was counted many times. It lacks a known antigen. No qualities accompany the bases; no much larger clone lies one base away. The TCR beta CDR3 regions were amplified from the RNA transcripts. For the first round of RT-PCR on the TCR CDR3, the HTBI primer set was used together with the Qiagen OneStep RT-PCR kit. The libraries were constructed in a second round of multiplex PCR and then size-selected and purified. The libraries were sequenced on an Illumina HiSeq2000 using paired-end 100 bp reads. On the authors' methods: SOAPnuke was used to process the raw data, removing reads that contained adapters or uncalled bases, had a mean Phred below 15, or lacked an exact match to the constant primer or identifier. High-quality paired reads were merged using COPE v1.2.5, and each unique nucleotide sequence was defined as a clonotype. MiTCR v1.1 was used to align clonotypes to the IMGT TRBV, TRBD and TRBJ reference segments. The analysis was restricted to V-J combinations with a frequency above 0.0001, which together covered just over 98% of the repertoires. A TCS score was defined as the ratio between F50 (clonal expansion) and ExV (chaos), using BLOSUM62-based TCRdist between CDR3 peptides within each V-J. Welch's t-statistics and random forest reduced some 510 V-J features to 10 to 15, which were used in a naive Bayes classifier (R e1071). TCRdb trimmed the raw reads at Q25, called clones with MiXCR and kept productive beta chains. Under each unique CDR3 protein, matching rows form one entry showing the most common genes and DNA. TCRdb, not the authors, supplied the V and J calls. Across this sample there are some 500,000 distinct CDR3 sequences, with 14% seen only once. The ten top clones hold around a sixth of the sample.

Beyond this particular receptor, the publication reports: Most expanded thyroid clonotypes (frequency above 0.001) were also found in blood, which suggests that blood repertoires may mirror thyroid immune responses. Sample size was not statistically predetermined, and blinding of investigators to group allocation was not performed. In validation, the model predicted progression to ophthalmopathy a median of roughly 6.5 months before onset, with approximately 68% sensitivity and roughly 77% specificity. A 13 V-J signature model separated ophthalmopathy from stable hyperthyroidism, with roughly 88% sensitivity and 81.08% specificity in cross-validation and 80%/75% in testing.

The sequenced sample consisted of blood. The clonotype originates from a woman aged 18 to 35 with Graves' hyperthyroidism.

The DNA sequence reads TGTGCCAGCAGCTTCGATTGGGGAGGGAACACTGAAGCTTTCTTT. The resulting protein is CASSFDWGGNTEAFF. The chain uses TRBV7-2 and TRBJ1-1; the D gene identity is not certain. CDR1 and CDR2 were assigned from the germline V gene as SGHTA and FQGNSA. Trimming takes 3 bases from V and 1 base from J, and the germline ends sit 12 bases apart. From its cysteine to its phenylalanine, the CDR3 spans 15 amino acids. The sequence is cut down to CDR3 DNA, 45 bases in frame from base 1. Full variable domain (CDR3 extended with the reference TRBV7-2 and TRBJ1-1 proteins): GAGVSQSPSNKVTEKGKDVELRCDPISGHTALYWYRQSLGQGLEFLIYFQGNSAPDKSGLPSDRFSAERTGGSVSTLTIQRTQQEDSAVYLCASSFDWGGNTEAFFGQGTRLTVV.